Detailed here is one T cell receptor (beta chain). Its target is not known. This record belongs to a study of beta chain features in type 1 diabetes. About the research overall: Healthy donors and patients had similar age, gender and cell yields. Study conclusions and caveats: A moderate, significant TCRB CDR3 shortening appeared in type 1 diabetes across four CD4+ subsets.

The CDR3 has 19 amino acids. Germline CDR1 MDHEN, CDR2 SYDVKM. J lost 0 bases, V lost 2 bases, and 13 bases had no gene match. The authors reverse transcribed all of the isolated RNA, so sequencing captured expressed TCRB transcripts. TCRdb's table, derived via immunoSEQ multiplex PCR, lists solely in-frame clones and lacks some. The table records about 190,000 clones, 6.5% to 8.5% of them present only once. Researchers reported sorting CD4+ naive, central memory, regulatory and stem cell-like memory cells via CD45RO/CCR7/CD25/CD127/CD95/CD27. Sequenced material: central memory CD4+ T cells from blood. V gene TRBV28 combines with J gene TRBJ2-4; 7 nucleotides line up with TRBD2. This clonotype originated in a young man with type 1 diabetes. The CDR3 DNA reads as TGTGCCAGCAGTTTAGTCGGGAGTGGGGGGGGGTTAGCCAAAAACATTCAGTACTTC. As protein: CASSLVGSGGGLAKNIQYF. The whole variable domain, remainder taken from reference TRBV28 and TRBJ2-4, is DVKVTQSSRYLVKRTGEKVFLECVQDMDHENMFWYRQDPGLGLRLIYFSYDVKMKEKGDIPEGYSVSREKKERFSLILESASTNQTSMYLCASSLVGSGGGLAKNIQYFGAGTRLSVL.